This is a list of T cell receptor beta chains from one sample in a study of blood T cell repertoires in COVID-19. Only in-frame clones appear in the TCRdb table, and some are missing; sequencing was by immunoSEQ multiplex PCR. The sample has around 130,000 clones, roughly 81% seen once; the top ten hold around 13%. Source material: peripheral blood. Receptors originate from a human donor in a cohort sampled during active COVID-19. Each CDR3 is given with its conserved first and last residue. D genes are given only for firm matches. A row's size may be missing; if present it is once, few, many or a size class.

j_call v_call clone_size d_call cdr3_aa cdr3_nt
TRBJ1-4 TRBV7-8 . TRBD1 CASTTGTVNEKLFF TGTGCCAGCACCACCGGGACAGTTAATGAAAAACTGTTTTTT
TRBJ1-6 TRBV4-1 . . CASSQVPYSPLHF TGCGCCAGCAGCCAAGTTCCCTATTCACCCCTCCACTTT
TRBJ1-2 TRBV30 once . CAWGRGGPGYGYTF TGTGCCTGGGGGAGGGGGGGCCCGGGCTATGGCTACACCTTC
TRBJ1-2 TRBV19 . . CASSQRRTLFDGYTF TGTGCCAGTAGTCAAAGACGGACTTTGTTTGATGGCTACACCTTC
TRBJ1-1 TRBV6-6 . TRBD1 CASSGQGARTEAFF TGTGCCAGCAGTGGACAGGGGGCGAGAACTGAAGCTTTCTTT
TRBJ2-7 TRBV18 . TRBD2 CASSPGFGSGDSPYEQYF TGTGCCAGCTCACCGGGGTTTGGGAGCGGGGATTCCCCCTACGAGCAGTACTTC
TRBJ2-7 TRBV15 . . CATSSGKSGKAYEQYF TGTGCCACCAGCAGCGGAAAAAGCGGTAAGGCCTACGAGCAGTACTTC
TRBJ1-1 TRBV5-1 . TRBD1 CASTQGAAIGNTEAFF TGCGCCAGCACACAGGGGGCGGCGATCGGTAACACTGAAGCTTTCTTT
TRBJ1-1 TRBV4-2 few . CASSQDLWNTEAFF TGTGCCAGCAGCCAAGATCTCTGGAACACTGAAGCTTTCTTT
TRBJ1-2 TRBV6-5 . TRBD1 CASRDRGLGYGYTF TGTGCCAGCAGAGACAGGGGTCTTGGCTATGGCTACACCTTC
TRBJ2-2 TRBV6-2/TRBV6-3 . . CASSLKLGGELFF TGTGCCAGCAGCCTTAAACTTGGCGGGGAGCTGTTTTTT
TRBJ1-6 TRBV19 . . CASSRQAVSPLHF TGTGCCAGTAGTCGACAGGCGGTTTCACCCCTCCACTTT